The rows below give T cell receptor beta chains drawn from one sample of a study of T cells after yellow fever vaccination. Via MiXCR, TCRdb re-called the 5' RACE reads, giving one row per CDR3 protein. Of 400,000 to 450,000 distinct CDR3 sequences listed, 18% are singletons. The source material was PBMCs, sampled before the yellow fever booster vaccination. Source of these receptors: a man younger than 35 who received the YFV17D yellow fever vaccine. Each CDR3 is given with its conserved first and last residue. The order of the fields is clone size, D gene, V gene, J gene, CDR3 protein, CDR3 DNA. The D gene is left open where the match is weak. The size entry is marked missing in some rows and otherwise reads once, few, many or a size class.

NA	NA	TRBV7-2	TRBJ1-2	CASSLGQIGGYTF	TGTGCCAGCAGCTTAGGCCAGATAGGAGGTTACACCTTC
few	TRBD1	TRBV12-3/TRBV12-4	TRBJ2-2	CASSPSTGGFLTGELFF	TGTGCCAGCAGTCCTTCGACAGGGGGATTCCTCACCGGGGAGCTGTTTTTT
NA	NA	TRBV5-1	TRBJ2-1	CASSSGHPEYNEQFF	TGCGCCAGCAGCTCCGGACATCCTGAGTACAATGAGCAGTTCTTC
few	NA	TRBV5-1	TRBJ2-2	CASSLERGNTGELFF	TGCGCCAGCAGCTTGGAGAGGGGAAACACCGGGGAGCTGTTTTTT
few	TRBD2	TRBV2	TRBJ2-1	CASSEGGAYNEQFF	TGTGCCAGCAGTGAGGGGGGGGCCTACAATGAGCAGTTCTTC
NA	TRBD2	TRBV5-1	TRBJ2-2	CASSLGPGGTGELFF	TGCGCCAGCAGCTTGGGACCGGGAGGCACCGGGGAGCTGTTTTTT
NA	TRBD2	TRBV29-1	TRBJ2-3	CSVEKTSGAEDTQYF	TGCAGCGTTGAAAAAACTAGCGGGGCAGAAGATACGCAGTATTTT
few	NA	TRBV5-1	TRBJ2-7	CASSFNREEQYF	TGCGCCAGCAGCTTTAACCGTGAGGAGCAGTACTTC
NA	NA	TRBV5-6	TRBJ1-1	CASSLEAGVNTEAFF	TGTGCCAGCAGCTTGGAAGCAGGGGTGAACACTGAAGCTTTCTTT
NA	NA	TRBV3-1	TRBJ1-5	CASSQLSQPQHF	TGTGCCAGCAGCCAGCTTAGTCAGCCCCAGCATTTT
few	NA	TRBV6-5	TRBJ1-2	CASRPRDGRRYGYTF	TGTGCCAGCCGACCCCGGGACGGCCGACGCTATGGCTACACCTTC
NA	TRBD1	TRBV28	TRBJ2-3	CASRNEQGVTIDTQYF	TGTGCCAGCAGAAATGAACAGGGGGTGACAATAGATACGCAGTATTTT
NA	NA	TRBV5-1	TRBJ2-2	CASSPAGTGELFF	TGCGCCAGCAGCCCTGCCGGGACCGGGGAGCTGTTTTTT
NA	NA	TRBV12-3/TRBV12-4	TRBJ1-2	CASRQGLGYTF	TGTGCCAGCAGACAGGGTCTCGGCTACACCTTC
few	TRBD1	TRBV5-1	TRBJ1-1	CASSWGQGSPNTEAFF	TGCGCCAGCAGCTGGGGACAGGGTTCGCCGAACACTGAAGCTTTCTTT
few	NA	TRBV12-3/TRBV12-4	TRBJ2-5	CASAGKTQYF	TGTGCCAGCGCTGGGAAGACCCAGTACTTC
many	TRBD2	TRBV28	TRBJ2-3	CASSLLGGGSTDTQYF	TGTGCCAGCAGTTTACTGGGCGGGGGGAGCACAGATACGCAGTATTTT
NA	TRBD1	TRBV10-3	TRBJ2-2	CAISEGQGNWELFF	TGTGCCATCAGTGAGGGACAGGGGAACTGGGAGCTGTTTTTT
NA	NA	TRBV6-2/TRBV6-3	TRBJ1-2	CASSSPSGGNGYTF	TGTGCCAGCAGTAGCCCCTCGGGAGGGAATGGCTACACCTTC
few	NA	TRBV5-6	TRBJ2-5	CASSLQLAETQYF	TGTGCCAGCAGCTTGCAGCTAGCAGAGACCCAGTACTTC
NA	NA	TRBV14	TRBJ2-5	CASSLASVIQETQYF	TGTGCCAGCAGCCTGGCTTCCGTTATACAAGAGACCCAGTACTTC
NA	NA	TRBV20-1	TRBJ2-3	CSARDSRGPGDTQYF	TGCAGTGCTAGAGATAGCCGGGGGCCGGGAGATACGCAGTATTTT
NA	TRBD1	TRBV5-5	TRBJ2-6	CASSSLPGQGHVIGANVLTF	TGTGCCAGCAGCTCCCTACCGGGACAGGGACATGTGATCGGGGCCAACGTCCTGACTTTC
few	NA	TRBV6-5	TRBJ2-2	CASSTGPGELFF	TGTGCCAGCAGCACAGGGCCCGGGGAGCTGTTTTTT
NA	TRBD1	TRBV6-6	TRBJ1-5	CASSYSTGFSNQPQHF	TGTGCCAGCAGTTACTCGACAGGGTTCAGCAATCAGCCCCAGCATTTT
few	NA	TRBV28	TRBJ2-1	CASRRYRVGEDEQFF	TGTGCCAGCAGACGATACAGGGTTGGTGAGGATGAGCAGTTCTTC
NA	NA	TRBV27	TRBJ2-7	CASRSQDWAYEQYF	TGTGCCAGCAGGTCACAGGACTGGGCCTACGAGCAGTACTTC
NA	TRBD2	TRBV7-8	TRBJ2-3	CASSLIGRSGGISDTQYF	TGTGCCAGCAGCTTGATTGGCCGGAGCGGGGGAATCTCAGATACGCAGTATTTT
NA	NA	TRBV7-9	TRBJ1-1	CASRRGENTEAFF	TGTGCCAGCCGCCGTGGGGAGAACACTGAAGCTTTCTTT
few	NA	TRBV6-5	TRBJ2-2	CASTEGTSGELFF	TGTGCCAGCACCGAAGGGACCAGCGGGGAGCTGTTTTTT
NA	NA	TRBV6-6	TRBJ1-4	CASSHGTPNEKLFF	TGTGCCAGCAGCCACGGGACACCTAATGAAAAACTGTTTTTT
many	NA	TRBV5-1	TRBJ2-1	CASSVSWGEQFF	TGCGCCAGCAGCGTATCCTGGGGTGAGCAGTTCTTC
few	NA	TRBV14	TRBJ2-7	CASTTSTNPYEQYF	TGTGCCAGCACCACCAGTACTAACCCCTACGAGCAGTACTTC
NA	NA	TRBV12-3/TRBV12-4	TRBJ2-1	CASTVGNEQFF	TGTGCCAGCACCGTGGGGAATGAGCAGTTCTTC
NA	TRBD1	TRBV2	TRBJ2-5	CASTAGGQETQYF	TGTGCCAGCACGGCAGGGGGCCAAGAGACCCAGTACTTC
NA	NA	TRBV7-3	TRBJ1-1	CASSSPGENTEAFF	TGTGCCAGCAGCTCCCCCGGTGAGAACACTGAAGCTTTCTTT
few	TRBD1	TRBV12-3/TRBV12-4	TRBJ2-3	CASSFAQGASGTQYF	TGTGCCAGCAGTTTCGCCCAGGGGGCATCGGGGACGCAGTATTTT
NA	NA	TRBV30	TRBJ1-1	CAWSRGLTNTEAFF	TGTGCCTGGAGCCGAGGACTGACGAACACTGAAGCTTTCTTT
NA	NA	TRBV5-4	TRBJ2-7	CASSPAGASSYEQYF	TGTGCCAGCAGCCCAGCCGGGGCGAGCTCCTACGAGCAGTACTTC
NA	NA	TRBV7-7	TRBJ2-5	CASSPAYQETQYF	TGTGCCAGCAGCCCCGCGTACCAAGAGACCCAGTACTTC
NA	NA	TRBV6-2/TRBV6-3	TRBJ1-6	CASRLSLGPTPLHF	TGTGCCAGCAGACTTTCCCTCGGACCGACGCCCCTCCACTTT
NA	TRBD2	TRBV7-8	TRBJ2-2	CASSLTGGPAYTGELFF	TGTGCCAGCAGCTTAACGGGGGGGCCTGCGTACACCGGGGAGCTGTTTTTT
NA	TRBD1	TRBV9	TRBJ1-2	CASSVHPGQGASAGYTF	TGTGCCAGCAGCGTGCATCCGGGACAGGGGGCGAGTGCTGGCTACACCTTC
few	NA	TRBV5-1	TRBJ1-1	CASSAGSIGAENTEAFF	TGCGCCAGCAGCGCGGGATCTATCGGGGCAGAGAACACTGAAGCTTTCTTT
once	NA	TRBV6-2/TRBV6-3	TRBJ1-4	CASSQGINEKLFF	TGTGCCAGCTCTCAGGGGATTAATGAAAAACTGTTTTTT